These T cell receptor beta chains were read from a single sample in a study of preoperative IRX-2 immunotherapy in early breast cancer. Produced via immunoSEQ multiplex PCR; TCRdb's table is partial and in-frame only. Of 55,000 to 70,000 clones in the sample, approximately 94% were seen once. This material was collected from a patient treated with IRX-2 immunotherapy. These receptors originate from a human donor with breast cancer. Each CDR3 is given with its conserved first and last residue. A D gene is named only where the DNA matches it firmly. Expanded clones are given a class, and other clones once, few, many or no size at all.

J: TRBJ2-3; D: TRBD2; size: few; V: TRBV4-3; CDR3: CASSKLAGGRDTQYF; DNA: TGCGCCAGCAGCAAACTAGCGGGGGGCCGCGATACGCAGTATTTT
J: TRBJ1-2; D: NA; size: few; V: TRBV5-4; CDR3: CASSEEAGAGGYTF; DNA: TGTGCCAGCAGCGAGGAGGCAGGAGCAGGGGGCTACACCTTC
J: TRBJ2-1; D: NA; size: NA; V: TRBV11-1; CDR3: CASSPLGGVLEQFF; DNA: TGTGCCAGCAGCCCCTTGGGGGGAGTGCTTGAGCAGTTCTTC
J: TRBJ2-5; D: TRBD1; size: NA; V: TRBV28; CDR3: CASSLYEGDSRQETQYF; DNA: TGTGCCAGCAGTTTATATGAGGGGGACAGCCGTCAAGAGACCCAGTACTTC
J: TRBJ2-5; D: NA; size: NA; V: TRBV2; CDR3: CASSWGGGLETQYF; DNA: TGTGCCAGCAGTTGGGGCGGGGGCCTAGAGACCCAGTACTTC
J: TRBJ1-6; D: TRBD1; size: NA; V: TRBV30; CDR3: CAWGGDRGQNSPLHF; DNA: TGTGCCTGGGGGGGGGACAGGGGGCAGAATTCACCCCTCCACTTT
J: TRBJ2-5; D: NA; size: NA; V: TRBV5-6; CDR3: CASSLRGPRETQYF; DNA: TGTGCCAGCAGCTTAAGGGGACCGAGAGAGACCCAGTACTTC
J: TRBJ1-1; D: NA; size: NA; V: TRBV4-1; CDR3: CASSQVTGHRNTEAFF; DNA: TGCGCCAGCAGCCAAGTCACAGGGCATAGAAACACTGAAGCTTTCTTT
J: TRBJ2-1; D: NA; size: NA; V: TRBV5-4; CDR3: CASSLVVGESDEQFF; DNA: TGTGCCAGCAGCTTGGTAGTGGGGGAAAGCGATGAGCAGTTCTTC
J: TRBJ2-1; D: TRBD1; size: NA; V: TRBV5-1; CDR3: CASSLVVGQGDNEQFF; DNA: TGCGCCAGCAGCTTGGTGGTGGGACAGGGGGACAATGAGCAGTTCTTC
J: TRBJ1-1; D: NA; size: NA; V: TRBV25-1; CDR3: CASSGRGFTEAFF; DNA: TGTGCCAGCAGTGGAAGGGGGTTCACTGAAGCTTTCTTT
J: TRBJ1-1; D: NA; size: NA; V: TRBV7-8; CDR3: CASSLPLGDTEAFF; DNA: TGTGCCAGCAGCCTACCTTTGGGTGACACTGAAGCTTTCTTT
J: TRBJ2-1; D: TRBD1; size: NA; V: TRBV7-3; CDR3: CASSSQGDQFF; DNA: TGTGCCAGCTCCTCACAGGGGGATCAGTTCTTC
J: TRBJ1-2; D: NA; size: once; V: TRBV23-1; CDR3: CASSHCGPNYGYTF; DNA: TGCGCCAGCAGTCACTGTGGCCCTAACTATGGCTACACCTTC
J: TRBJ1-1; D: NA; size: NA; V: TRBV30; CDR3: CAWSRQGVNTEAFF; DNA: TGTGCCTGGAGTCGGCAGGGTGTGAACACTGAAGCTTTCTTT
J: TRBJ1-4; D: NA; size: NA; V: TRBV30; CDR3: CACQSEGATNEKLFF; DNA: TGTGCCTGTCAGAGTGAGGGGGCAACTAATGAAAAACTGTTTTTT
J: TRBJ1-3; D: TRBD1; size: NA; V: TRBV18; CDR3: CASSPGRGGGSGNTIYF; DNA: TGTGCCAGCTCACCAGGAAGAGGGGGCGGCTCTGGAAACACCATATATTTT
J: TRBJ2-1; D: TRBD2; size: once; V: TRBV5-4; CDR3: CASSPSTGLAGPQFF; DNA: TGTGCCAGCAGCCCCTCCACGGGACTAGCGGGGCCTCAGTTCTTC
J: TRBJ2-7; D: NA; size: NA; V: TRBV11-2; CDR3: CASSPLARRSNYEQYF; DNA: TGTGCCAGCAGCCCCCTGGCGAGGAGGAGTAACTACGAGCAGTACTTC
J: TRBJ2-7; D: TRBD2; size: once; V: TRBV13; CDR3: CASSIGRAWEQYF; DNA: TGTGCCAGCAGCATAGGGAGGGCCTGGGAGCAGTACTTC
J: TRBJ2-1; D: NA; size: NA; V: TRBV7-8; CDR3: CASSLGRGSSYNEQFF; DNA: TGTGCCAGCAGCTTAGGACGCGGAAGCTCCTACAATGAGCAGTTCTTC
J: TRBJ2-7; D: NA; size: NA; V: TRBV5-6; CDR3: CASSYSTRSTAKYF; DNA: TGTGCCAGCAGCTACTCAACAAGGTCGACAGCTAAGTACTTC
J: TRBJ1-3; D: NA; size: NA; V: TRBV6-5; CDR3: CASSYGDSGNTIYF; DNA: TGTGCCAGCAGTTATGGGGACTCTGGAAACACCATATATTTT
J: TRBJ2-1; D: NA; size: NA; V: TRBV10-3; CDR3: CAISESGPKDIHEQFF; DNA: TGTGCCATCAGTGAGTCTGGTCCCAAAGACATCCATGAGCAGTTCTTC
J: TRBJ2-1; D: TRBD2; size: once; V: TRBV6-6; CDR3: CATSGVNEQFF; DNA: TGTGCCACCAGCGGGGTCAATGAGCAGTTCTTC
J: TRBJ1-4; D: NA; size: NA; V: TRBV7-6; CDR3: CASSQGGTNGEKLFF; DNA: TGTGCCAGCAGCCAGGGAGGGACTAACGGTGAAAAACTGTTTTTT
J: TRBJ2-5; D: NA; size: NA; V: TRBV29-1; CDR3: CSVDNVSGTQYF; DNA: TGCAGCGTTGATAACGTGAGCGGGACCCAGTACTTC
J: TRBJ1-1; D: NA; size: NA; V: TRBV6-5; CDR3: CASSYWGETFF; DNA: TGTGCCAGCAGTTACTGGGGGGAAACTTTCTTT
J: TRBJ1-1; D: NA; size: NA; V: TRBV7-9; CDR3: CASSSPRGQLNTEAFF; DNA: TGTGCCAGCAGCTCACCTCGCGGACAGCTTAACACTGAAGCTTTCTTT
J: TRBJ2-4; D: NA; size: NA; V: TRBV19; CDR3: CASTKGGNIQYF; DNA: TGTGCCAGTACTAAGGGCGGAAACATTCAGTACTTC
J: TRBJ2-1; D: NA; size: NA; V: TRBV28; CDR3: CASSFMAGAYNEQFF; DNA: TGTGCCAGCAGTTTCATGGCGGGGGCTTACAATGAGCAGTTCTTC
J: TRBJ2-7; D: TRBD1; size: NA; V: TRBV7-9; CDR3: CASSASRDRGSYEQYF; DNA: TGTGCCAGCAGCGCAAGCCGGGACAGGGGGTCCTACGAGCAGTACTTC
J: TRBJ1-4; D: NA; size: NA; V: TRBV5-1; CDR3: CASSLGTNEKLFF; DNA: TGCGCCAGCAGCCTAGGAACTAATGAAAAACTGTTTTTT
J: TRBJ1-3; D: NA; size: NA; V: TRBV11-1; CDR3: CASSLQVEAQHSGNTIYF; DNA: TGTGCCAGCAGCTTGCAGGTGGAGGCACAACACTCTGGAAACACCATATATTTT
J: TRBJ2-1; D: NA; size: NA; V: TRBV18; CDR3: CASSPSPARLGYNEQFF; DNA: TGTGCCAGCTCACCATCCCCCGCACGGCTAGGCTACAATGAGCAGTTCTTC
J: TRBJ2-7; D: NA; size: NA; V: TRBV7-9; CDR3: CASSLWGNREQYF; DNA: TGTGCCAGCAGCTTATGGGGTAATAGGGAGCAGTACTTC
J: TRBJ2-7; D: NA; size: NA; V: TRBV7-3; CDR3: CASSSTTRPYEQYF; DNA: TGTGCCAGCAGCTCGACAACCCGGCCCTACGAGCAGTACTTC
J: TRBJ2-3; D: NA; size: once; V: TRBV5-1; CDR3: CASSSKTGTDTQYF; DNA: TGCGCCAGCAGCTCCAAGACAGGCACAGATACGCAGTATTTT
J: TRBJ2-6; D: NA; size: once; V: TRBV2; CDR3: CASSEGGGGANVLTF; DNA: TGTGCCAGCAGTGAAGGTGGCGGCGGGGCCAACGTCCTGACTTTC
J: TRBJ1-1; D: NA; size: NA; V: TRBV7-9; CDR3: CAYSNRQGTEAFF; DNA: TGTGCCTATTCCAATAGGCAGGGCACTGAAGCTTTCTTT
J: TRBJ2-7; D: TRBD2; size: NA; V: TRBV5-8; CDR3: CASSLGGLAARTYEQYF; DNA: TGTGCCAGCAGCTTGGGGGGACTAGCGGCTCGGACCTACGAGCAGTACTTC
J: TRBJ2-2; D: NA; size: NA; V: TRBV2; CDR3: CASSVYKTEPATGELFF; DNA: TGTGCCAGCAGTGTTTACAAGACCGAACCCGCCACCGGGGAGCTGTTTTTT
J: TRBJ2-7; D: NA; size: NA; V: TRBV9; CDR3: CASSVDPGPYEQYF; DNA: TGTGCCAGCAGCGTAGACCCCGGCCCCTACGAGCAGTACTTC
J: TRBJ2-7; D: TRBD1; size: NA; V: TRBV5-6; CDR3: CASSRLSTGATYEQYF; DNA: TGTGCCAGCAGCCGCCTATCGACAGGGGCTACCTACGAGCAGTACTTC
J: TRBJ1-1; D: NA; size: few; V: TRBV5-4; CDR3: CASSLRVGAGTEAFF; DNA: TGTGCCAGCAGCCTCAGGGTAGGCGCGGGCACTGAAGCTTTCTTT
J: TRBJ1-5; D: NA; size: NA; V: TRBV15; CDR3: CATSREGNQPQHF; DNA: TGTGCCACCAGCAGAGAGGGCAATCAGCCCCAGCATTTT
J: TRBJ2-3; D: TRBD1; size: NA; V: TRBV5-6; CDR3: CASSPDRGRTDTQYF; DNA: TGTGCCAGCAGCCCGGACAGGGGTCGGACAGATACGCAGTATTTT
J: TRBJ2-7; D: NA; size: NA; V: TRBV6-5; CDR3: CASSWGEGDEQYF; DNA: TGTGCCAGCAGTTGGGGTGAAGGGGACGAGCAGTACTTC
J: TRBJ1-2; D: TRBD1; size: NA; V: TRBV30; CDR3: CAWNPELEQGYGYTF; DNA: TGTGCCTGGAACCCTGAGCTAGAACAGGGGTATGGCTACACCTTC
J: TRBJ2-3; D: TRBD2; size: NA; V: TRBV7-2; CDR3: CASSFSSGATDTQYF; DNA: TGTGCCAGCAGCTTTTCTAGCGGGGCCACAGATACGCAGTATTTT
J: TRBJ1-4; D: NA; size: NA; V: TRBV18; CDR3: CASSPNRLFGTNEKLFF; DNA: TGTGCCAGCTCACCAAACAGGCTCTTCGGTACTAATGAAAAACTGTTTTTT
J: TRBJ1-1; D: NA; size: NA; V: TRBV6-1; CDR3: CASSQGIGNTEAFF; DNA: TGTGCCAGCAGTCAGGGTATTGGGAACACTGAAGCTTTCTTT
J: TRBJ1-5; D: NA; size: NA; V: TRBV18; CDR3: CASSPDLNQPQHF; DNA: TGTGCCAGCTCACCCGATCTCAATCAGCCCCAGCATTTT
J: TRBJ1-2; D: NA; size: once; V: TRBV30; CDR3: CAWARGTNYGYTF; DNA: TGTGCCTGGGCGAGGGGGACAAACTATGGCTACACCTTC
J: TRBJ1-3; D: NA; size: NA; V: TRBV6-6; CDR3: CASTDGPGNTIYF; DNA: TGTGCCAGCACCGACGGACCTGGAAACACCATATATTTT